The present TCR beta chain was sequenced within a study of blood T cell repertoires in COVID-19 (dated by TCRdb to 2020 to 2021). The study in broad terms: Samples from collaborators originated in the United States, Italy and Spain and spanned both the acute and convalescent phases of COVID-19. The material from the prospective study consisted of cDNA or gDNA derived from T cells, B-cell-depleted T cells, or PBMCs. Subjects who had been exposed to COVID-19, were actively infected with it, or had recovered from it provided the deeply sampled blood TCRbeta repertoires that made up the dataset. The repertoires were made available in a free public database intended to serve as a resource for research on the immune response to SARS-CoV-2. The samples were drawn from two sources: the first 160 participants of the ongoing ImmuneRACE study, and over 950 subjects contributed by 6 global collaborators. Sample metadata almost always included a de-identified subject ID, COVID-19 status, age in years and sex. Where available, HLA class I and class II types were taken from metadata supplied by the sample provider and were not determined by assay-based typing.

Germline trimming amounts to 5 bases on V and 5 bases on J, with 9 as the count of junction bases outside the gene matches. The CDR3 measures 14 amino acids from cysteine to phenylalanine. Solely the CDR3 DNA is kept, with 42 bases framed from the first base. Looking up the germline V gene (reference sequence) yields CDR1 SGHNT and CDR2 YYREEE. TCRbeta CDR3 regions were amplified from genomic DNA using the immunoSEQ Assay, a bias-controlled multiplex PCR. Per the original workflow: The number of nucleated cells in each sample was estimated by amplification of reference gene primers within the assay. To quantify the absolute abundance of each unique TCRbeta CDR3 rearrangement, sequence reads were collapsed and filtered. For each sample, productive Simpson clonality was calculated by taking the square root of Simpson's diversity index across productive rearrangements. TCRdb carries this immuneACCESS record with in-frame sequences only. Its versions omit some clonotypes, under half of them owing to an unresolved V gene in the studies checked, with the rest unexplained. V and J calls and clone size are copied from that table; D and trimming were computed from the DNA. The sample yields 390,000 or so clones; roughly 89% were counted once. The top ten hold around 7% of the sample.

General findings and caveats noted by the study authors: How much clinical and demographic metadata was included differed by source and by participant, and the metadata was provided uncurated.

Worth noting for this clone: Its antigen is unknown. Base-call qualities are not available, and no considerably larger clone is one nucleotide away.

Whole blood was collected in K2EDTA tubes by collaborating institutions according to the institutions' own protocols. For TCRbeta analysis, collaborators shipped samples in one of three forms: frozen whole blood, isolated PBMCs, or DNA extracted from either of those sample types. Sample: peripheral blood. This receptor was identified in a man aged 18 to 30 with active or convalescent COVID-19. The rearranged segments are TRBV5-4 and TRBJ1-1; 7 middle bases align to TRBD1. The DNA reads TGTGCCAGCAGAACGACAGGGCAGAGAACTGAAGCTTTCTTT. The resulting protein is CASRTTGQRTEAFF.